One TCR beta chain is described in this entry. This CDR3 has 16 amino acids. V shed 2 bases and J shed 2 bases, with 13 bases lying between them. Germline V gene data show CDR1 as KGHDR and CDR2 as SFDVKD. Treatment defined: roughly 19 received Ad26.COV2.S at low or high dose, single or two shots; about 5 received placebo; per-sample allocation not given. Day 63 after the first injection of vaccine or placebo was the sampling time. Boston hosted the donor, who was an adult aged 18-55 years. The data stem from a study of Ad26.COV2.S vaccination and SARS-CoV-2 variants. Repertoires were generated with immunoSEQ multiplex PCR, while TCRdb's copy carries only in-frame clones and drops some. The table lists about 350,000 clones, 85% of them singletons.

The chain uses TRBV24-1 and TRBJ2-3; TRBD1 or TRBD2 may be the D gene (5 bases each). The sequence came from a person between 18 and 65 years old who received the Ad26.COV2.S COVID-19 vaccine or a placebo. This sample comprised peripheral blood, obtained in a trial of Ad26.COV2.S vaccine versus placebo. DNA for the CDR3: TGTGCCACCAGTGATTCCCCGGGACGGAACACAGATACGCAGTATTTT. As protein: CATSDSPGRNTDTQYF.